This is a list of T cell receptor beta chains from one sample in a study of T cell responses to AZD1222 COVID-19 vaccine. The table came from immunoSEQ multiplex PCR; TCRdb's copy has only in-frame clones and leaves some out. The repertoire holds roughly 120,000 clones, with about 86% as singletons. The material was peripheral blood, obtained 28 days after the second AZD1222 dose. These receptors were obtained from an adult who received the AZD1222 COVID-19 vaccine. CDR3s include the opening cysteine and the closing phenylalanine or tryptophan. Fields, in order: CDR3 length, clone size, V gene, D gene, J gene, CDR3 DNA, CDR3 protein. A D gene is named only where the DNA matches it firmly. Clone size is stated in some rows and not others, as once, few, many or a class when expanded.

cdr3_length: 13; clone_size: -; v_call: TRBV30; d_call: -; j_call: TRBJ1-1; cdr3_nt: TGTGCCTGGACCCCCCAGGTGAACACTGAAGCTTTCTTT; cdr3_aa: CAWTPQVNTEAFF
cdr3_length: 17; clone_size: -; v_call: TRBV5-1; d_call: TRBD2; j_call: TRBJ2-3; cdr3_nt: TGCGCCAGCAGCTTGGGTGGGACTAGCGGCAGCACAGATACGCAGTATTTT; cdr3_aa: CASSLGGTSGSTDTQYF
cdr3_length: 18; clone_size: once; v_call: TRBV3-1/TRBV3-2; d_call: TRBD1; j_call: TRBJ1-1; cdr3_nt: TGTGCCAGCAGCCCTACGATAGGGGGCAGCAGTCAGGGTACTGAAGCTTTCTTT; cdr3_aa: CASSPTIGGSSQGTEAFF
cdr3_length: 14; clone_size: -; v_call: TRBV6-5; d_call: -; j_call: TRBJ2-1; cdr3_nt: TGTGCCAGCAGCCCGCGAGACAGGAAGAATGAGCAGTTCTTC; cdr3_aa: CASSPRDRKNEQFF
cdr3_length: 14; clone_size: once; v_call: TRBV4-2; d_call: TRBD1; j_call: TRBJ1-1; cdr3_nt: TGTGCCAGCAGCCGCGGACAGGGTGGCACTGAAGCTTTCTTT; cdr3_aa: CASSRGQGGTEAFF
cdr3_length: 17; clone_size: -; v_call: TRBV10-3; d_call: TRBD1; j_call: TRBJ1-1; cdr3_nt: TGTGCCATCAGTGGCCGGGACAGAATCGGATCGAGCACTGAAGCTTTCTTT; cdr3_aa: CAISGRDRIGSSTEAFF
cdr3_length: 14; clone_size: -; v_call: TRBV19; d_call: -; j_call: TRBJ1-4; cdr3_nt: TGTGCCAGACCCCGGGCTCCTCCGAGGGAAAAACTGTTTTTT; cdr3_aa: CARPRAPPREKLFF
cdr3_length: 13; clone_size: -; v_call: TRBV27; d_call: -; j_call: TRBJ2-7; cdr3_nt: TGTGCCAGCAGTTTGCACAGGGATCGGGAGCAGTACTTC; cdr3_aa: CASSLHRDREQYF
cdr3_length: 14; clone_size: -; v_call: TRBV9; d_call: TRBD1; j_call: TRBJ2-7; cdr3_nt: TGTGCCAGCAGCGCCCAGGGGGCCTCCTACGAGCAGTACTTC; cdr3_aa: CASSAQGASYEQYF
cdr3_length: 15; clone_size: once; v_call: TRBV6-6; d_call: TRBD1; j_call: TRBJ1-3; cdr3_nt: TGTGCCAGCAGTAAGGACAGGAGCTCTGGAAACACCATATATTTT; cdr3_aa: CASSKDRSSGNTIYF
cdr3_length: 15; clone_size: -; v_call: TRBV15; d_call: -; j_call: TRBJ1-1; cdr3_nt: TGTGCCACCAGCACCGGGAGACAGTCCGACACTGAAGCTTTCTTT; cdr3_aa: CATSTGRQSDTEAFF
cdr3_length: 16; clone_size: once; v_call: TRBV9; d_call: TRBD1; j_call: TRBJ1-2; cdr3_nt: TGTGCCAGCAGCGCCGCCGGGACAGCTCTTAACTATGGCTACACCTTC; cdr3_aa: CASSAAGTALNYGYTF
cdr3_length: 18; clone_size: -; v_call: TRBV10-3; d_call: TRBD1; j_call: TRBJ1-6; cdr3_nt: TGTGCCATCAGTGAGTCGGGACAGGGGGCGTCAACCAGCTCACCCCTCCACTTT; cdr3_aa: CAISESGQGASTSSPLHF
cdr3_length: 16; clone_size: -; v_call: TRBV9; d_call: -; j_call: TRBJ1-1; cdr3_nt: TGTGCCAGCAGCGTAGTCTTTTGTGGCCGAATGCAGCGAGCTTTCTTT; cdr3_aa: CASSVVFCGRMQRAFF
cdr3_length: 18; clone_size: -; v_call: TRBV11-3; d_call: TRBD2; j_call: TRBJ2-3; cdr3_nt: TGTGCCAGCAGCAAAGAGGGGACTAGCGGGGATAGCACAGATACGCAGTATTTT; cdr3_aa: CASSKEGTSGDSTDTQYF
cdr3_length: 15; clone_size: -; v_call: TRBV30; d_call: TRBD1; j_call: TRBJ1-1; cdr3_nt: TGTGCCTGGAGGGACAGGGTGGGGGCGAACACTGAAGCTTTCTTT; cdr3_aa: CAWRDRVGANTEAFF
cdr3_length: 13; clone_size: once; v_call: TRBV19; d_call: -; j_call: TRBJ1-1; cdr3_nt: TGTGCCAGTAGTATTCTGGTGGGAACTGAAGCTTTCTTT; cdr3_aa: CASSILVGTEAFF
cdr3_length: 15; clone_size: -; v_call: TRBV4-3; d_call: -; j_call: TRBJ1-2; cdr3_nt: TGCGCCAGCAGCCGCGGGACAAGGACTAACTATGGCTACACCTTC; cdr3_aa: CASSRGTRTNYGYTF
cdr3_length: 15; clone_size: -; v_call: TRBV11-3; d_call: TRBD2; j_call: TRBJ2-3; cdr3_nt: TGTGCCAGCAGCTCTAGCGGGGGGGCCACAGATACGCAGTATTTT; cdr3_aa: CASSSSGGATDTQYF
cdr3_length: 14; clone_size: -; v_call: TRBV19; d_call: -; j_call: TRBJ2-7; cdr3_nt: TGTGCCAGTAGTATAAACACAGGCTCCTACGAGCAGTACTTC; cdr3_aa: CASSINTGSYEQYF
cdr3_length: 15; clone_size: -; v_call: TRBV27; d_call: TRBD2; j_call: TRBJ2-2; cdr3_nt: TGTGCCAGCAGCCCCGCCGTCGGGAGGGCCGGGGAGCTGTTTTTT; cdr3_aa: CASSPAVGRAGELFF
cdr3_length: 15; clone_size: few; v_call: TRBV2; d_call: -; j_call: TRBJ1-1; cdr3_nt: TGTGCCAGCAGTCCTGGGCAGGGTTGGAAGACTGAAGCTTTCTTT; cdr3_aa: CASSPGQGWKTEAFF
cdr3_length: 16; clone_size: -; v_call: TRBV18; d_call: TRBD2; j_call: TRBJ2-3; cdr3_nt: TGTGCCAGCTCATCGTTTAGCGGGGGGCCACGGGATACGCAGTATTTT; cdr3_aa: CASSSFSGGPRDTQYF
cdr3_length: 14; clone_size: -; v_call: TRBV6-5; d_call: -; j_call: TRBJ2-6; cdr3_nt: TGTGCCAGCAGGGCCAGCTCTGGGGCCAACGTCCTGACTTTC; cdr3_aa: CASRASSGANVLTF
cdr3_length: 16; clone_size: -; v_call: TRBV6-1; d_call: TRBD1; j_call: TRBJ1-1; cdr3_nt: TGTGCCAGCAGTGAAGGGACAGGGGGCGTGAACACTGAAGCTTTCTTT; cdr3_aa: CASSEGTGGVNTEAFF
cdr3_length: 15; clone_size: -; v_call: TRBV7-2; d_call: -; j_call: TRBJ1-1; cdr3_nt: TGTGCCAGCAGCCTGAGGGGATTCCTGAACACTGAAGCTTTCTTT; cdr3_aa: CASSLRGFLNTEAFF
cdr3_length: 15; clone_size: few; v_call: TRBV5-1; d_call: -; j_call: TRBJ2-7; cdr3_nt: TGCGCCAGCAGCTTGGGTCATTTCCTCTTAGGGGGGCAGTACTTC; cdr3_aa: CASSLGHFLLGGQYF
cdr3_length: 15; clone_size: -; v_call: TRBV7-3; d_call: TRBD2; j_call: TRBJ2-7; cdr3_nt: TGTGCCAGCAGCTCCCTAGCGGGGTCTCCCTACGAGCAGTACTTC; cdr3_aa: CASSSLAGSPYEQYF
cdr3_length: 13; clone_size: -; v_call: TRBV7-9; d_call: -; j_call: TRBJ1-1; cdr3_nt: TGTGCCAGCAGCTTAGAGGTGGGAACTGAAGCTTTCTTT; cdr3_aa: CASSLEVGTEAFF
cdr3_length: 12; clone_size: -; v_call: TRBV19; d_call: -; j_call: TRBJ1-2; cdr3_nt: TGTGCCAGTAGTATGAGGGTATATGGCTACACCTTC; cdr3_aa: CASSMRVYGYTF
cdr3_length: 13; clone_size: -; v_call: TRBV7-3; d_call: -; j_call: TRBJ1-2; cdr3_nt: TGTGCCAGCAGTGTGGATAACAGGGCTGGCTACACCTTC; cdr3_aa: CASSVDNRAGYTF
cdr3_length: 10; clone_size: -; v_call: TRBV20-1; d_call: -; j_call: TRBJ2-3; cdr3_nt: TGCAGTGCACGAGTCGATACGCAGTATTTT; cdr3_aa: CSARVDTQYF
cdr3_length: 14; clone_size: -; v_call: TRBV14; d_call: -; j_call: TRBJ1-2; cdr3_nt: TGTGCCAGCAGCTTCGGAGGGACGAAGTATGGCTACACCTTC; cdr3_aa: CASSFGGTKYGYTF
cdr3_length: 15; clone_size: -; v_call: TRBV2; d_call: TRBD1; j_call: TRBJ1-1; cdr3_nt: TGTGCCAGCAGACCCACGGGACAGGGGAACACTGAAGCTTTCTTT; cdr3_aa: CASRPTGQGNTEAFF
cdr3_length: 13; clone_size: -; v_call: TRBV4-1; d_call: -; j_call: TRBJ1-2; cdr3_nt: TGCGCCAGCAGCCAAGTGGGGCCGGGAAGGTACACCTTC; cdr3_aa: CASSQVGPGRYTF
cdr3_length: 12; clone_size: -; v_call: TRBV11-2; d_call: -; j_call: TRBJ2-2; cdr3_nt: TGTGCCAGCAGCTTAGTTGCCGGGGAGCTGTTTTTT; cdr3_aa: CASSLVAGELFF
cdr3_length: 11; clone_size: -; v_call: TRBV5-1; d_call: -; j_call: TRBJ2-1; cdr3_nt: TGCGCCAGCAGCACCTCGACAGAGCAGTTCTTC; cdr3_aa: CASSTSTEQFF
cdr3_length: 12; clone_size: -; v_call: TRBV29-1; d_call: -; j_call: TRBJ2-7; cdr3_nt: TGCAGCGTTGCCGGGGACGTCTACGAGCAGTACTTC; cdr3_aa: CSVAGDVYEQYF
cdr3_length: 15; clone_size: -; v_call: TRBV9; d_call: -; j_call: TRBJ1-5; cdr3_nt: TGTGCCAGCAGCGTAGAACCGGGCGGGGATCAGCCCCAGCATTTT; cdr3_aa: CASSVEPGGDQPQHF
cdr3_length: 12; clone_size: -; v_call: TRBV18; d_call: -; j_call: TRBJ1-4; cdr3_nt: TGTGCCAGCTCACCTTTGGGAGAAAAACTGTTTTTT; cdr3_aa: CASSPLGEKLFF
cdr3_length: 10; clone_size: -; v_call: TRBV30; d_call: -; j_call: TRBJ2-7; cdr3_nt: TGTGCCTGGAGAGGGGCCGAGCAGTACTTC; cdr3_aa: CAWRGAEQYF
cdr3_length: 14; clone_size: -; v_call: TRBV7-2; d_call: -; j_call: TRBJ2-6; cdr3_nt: TGTGCCTCCCGACGCAGCTCTGGGGCCAACGTCCTGACTTTC; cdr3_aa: CASRRSSGANVLTF
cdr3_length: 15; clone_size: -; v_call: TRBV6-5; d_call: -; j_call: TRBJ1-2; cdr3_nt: TGTGCCAGCAGTTACTCATATACAGGGCCGGATGGCTACACCTTC; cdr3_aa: CASSYSYTGPDGYTF
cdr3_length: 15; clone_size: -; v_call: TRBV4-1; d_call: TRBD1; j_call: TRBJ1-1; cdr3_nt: TGCGCCAGCAGCCCCCAGGAGGGGGCGGCCACTGAAGCTTTCTTT; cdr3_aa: CASSPQEGAATEAFF
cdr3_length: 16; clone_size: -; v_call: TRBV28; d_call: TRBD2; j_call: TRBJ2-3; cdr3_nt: TGTGCCAGCAGTGCTCCGGGACTAGCGAAAGCAGATACGCAGTATTTT; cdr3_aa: CASSAPGLAKADTQYF
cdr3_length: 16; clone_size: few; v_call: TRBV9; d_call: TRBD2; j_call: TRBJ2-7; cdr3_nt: TGTGCCAGCAGCACTATTGAGCGGGGAGGCGCGCTCGAGCAGTACTTC; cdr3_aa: CASSTIERGGALEQYF
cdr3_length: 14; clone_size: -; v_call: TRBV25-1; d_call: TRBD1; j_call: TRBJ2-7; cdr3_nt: TGTGCCAGCAGTGAGGGACAGGGGGCCGGGAAGCAGTACTTC; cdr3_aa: CASSEGQGAGKQYF
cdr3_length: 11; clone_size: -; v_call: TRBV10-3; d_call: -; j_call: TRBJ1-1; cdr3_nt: TGTGCCATCAGCGAGGGCACTGAAGCTTTCTTT; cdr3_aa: CAISEGTEAFF
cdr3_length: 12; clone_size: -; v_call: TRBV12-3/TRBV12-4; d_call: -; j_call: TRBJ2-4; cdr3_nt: TGTGCCAGCAGCCCCGAGAGGCACCCTCAGTACTTC; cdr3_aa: CASSPERHPQYF
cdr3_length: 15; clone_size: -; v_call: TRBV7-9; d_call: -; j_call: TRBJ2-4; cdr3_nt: TGTGCCAGCAGCTTAGGAGGCAGCCCGGGGAACATTCAGTACTTC; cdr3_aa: CASSLGGSPGNIQYF
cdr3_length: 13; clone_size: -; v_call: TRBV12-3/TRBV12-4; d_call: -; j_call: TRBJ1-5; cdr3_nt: TGTGCCAGCAGTTTAGCGTGGGGTCAGCCCCAGCATTTT; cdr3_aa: CASSLAWGQPQHF
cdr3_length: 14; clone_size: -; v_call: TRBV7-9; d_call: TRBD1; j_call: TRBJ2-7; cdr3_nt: TGTGCCAGCAGCCCAGGGACAGGGTGGAACGAGCAGTACTTC; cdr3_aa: CASSPGTGWNEQYF